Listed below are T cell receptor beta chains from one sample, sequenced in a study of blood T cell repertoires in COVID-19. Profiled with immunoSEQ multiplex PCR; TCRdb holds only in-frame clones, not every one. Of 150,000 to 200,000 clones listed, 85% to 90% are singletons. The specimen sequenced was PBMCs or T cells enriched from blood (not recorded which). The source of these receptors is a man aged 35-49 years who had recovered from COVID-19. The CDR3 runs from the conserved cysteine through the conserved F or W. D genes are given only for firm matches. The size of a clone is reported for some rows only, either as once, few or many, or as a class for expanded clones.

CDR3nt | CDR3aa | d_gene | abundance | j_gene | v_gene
TGTGCCAGCGGACAGGGCGACACCGGGGAGCTGTTTTTT | CASGQGDTGELFF | TRBD1 | NA | TRBJ2-2 | TRBV6-4
TGCGCCAGCAGCCAAGCCCCTCGCGTCGAGCAGTTCTTC | CASSQAPRVEQFF | NA | NA | TRBJ2-1 | TRBV4-1
TGTGCTAGTGACCTCGGCTTTAGCGGGAGGAACACAGATACGCAGTATTTT | CASDLGFSGRNTDTQYF | TRBD2 | NA | TRBJ2-3 | TRBV12-5
TGTGCCAGCAGCCAAGATAAGTCGGGAGGATTGAACACTGAAGCTTTCTTT | CASSQDKSGGLNTEAFF | NA | NA | TRBJ1-1 | TRBV4-2
TGTGCCAGCAGGCGGGGGCAAGATACGCAGTATTTT | CASRRGQDTQYF | NA | NA | TRBJ2-3 | TRBV25-1
TGCGCCAGCAGCCCGAATCTAGGGCAGGGGGGCGGCTACACCTTC | CASSPNLGQGGGYTF | TRBD1 | NA | TRBJ1-2 | TRBV5-1
TGTGCCAGCAGCTCAACTGGACAGGCCGGGGACACTGAAGCTTTCTTT | CASSSTGQAGDTEAFF | TRBD1 | NA | TRBJ1-1 | TRBV5-4
TGTGCCTGGAGTGTACATCGGGACAGGGAGGAGACCCAGTACTTC | CAWSVHRDREETQYF | TRBD1 | few | TRBJ2-5 | TRBV30
TGTGCCAGCAGCCTAAATGGACAGGGTTCGTACTTC | CASSLNGQGSYF | TRBD1 | NA | TRBJ2-7 | TRBV11-3
TGCAGCGTTGCAGGGAGCAATCAGCCCCAGCATTTT | CSVAGSNQPQHF | NA | NA | TRBJ1-5 | TRBV29-1
TGCGCCAGCGGAACGTCGGACAGGGCCCGCTTCTCCTACAATGAGCAGTTCTTC | CASGTSDRARFSYNEQFF | TRBD1 | NA | TRBJ2-1 | TRBV5-1
TGTGCCAGCAGCCCAATTAGGGGGGGTCGAGACTTC | CASSPIRGGRDF | NA | NA | TRBJ2-5 | TRBV7-8
TGTGCCAGCAGCGTAGTAGCGGGGAACACTGAAGCTTTCTTT | CASSVVAGNTEAFF | NA | NA | TRBJ1-1 | TRBV9
TGTGCCAGCAGCCCGAGGGACAGGGGAGATGGCTACACCTTC | CASSPRDRGDGYTF | TRBD1 | NA | TRBJ1-2 | TRBV13
TGTGCCAGCAGCCACGAGGGACAGGGGTCCAACGCTGAAGCTTTCTTT | CASSHEGQGSNAEAFF | TRBD1 | NA | TRBJ1-1 | TRBV3-1/TRBV3-2
TGCGCCAGCAGTGACCAACCGGGACAGGGGGAAGATGAGCAGTTCTTC | CASSDQPGQGEDEQFF | TRBD1 | NA | TRBJ2-1 | TRBV10-1
TGTGCCAGCAGTTTATGGGGGCGCGGGGAAAAACTGTTTTTT | CASSLWGRGEKLFF | NA | NA | TRBJ1-4 | TRBV27
TGCGCCAGCAGCTTGGGGCTGGACAGGGCGGTAGATGGCTACACCTTC | CASSLGLDRAVDGYTF | TRBD1 | NA | TRBJ1-2 | TRBV5-1
TGTGCCAGCCGCTTGGAGATCAGCTTGAACACCGGGGAGCTGTTTTTT | CASRLEISLNTGELFF | NA | NA | TRBJ2-2 | TRBV7-2
TGTGCCAGCAGCTCGACAGGGGGTAACTACAATGAGCAGTTCTTC | CASSSTGGNYNEQFF | TRBD1 | NA | TRBJ2-1 | TRBV7-9
TGTGCCAGCAGCTCAAGCAGGGGCACCGCTTATAATTCACCCCTCCACTTT | CASSSSRGTAYNSPLHF | NA | NA | TRBJ1-6 | TRBV11-2
TGTGCCAGCAGCTCCGGGGGAGGGCGGGCGATATCACCCCTCCACTTT | CASSSGGGRAISPLHF | NA | NA | TRBJ1-6 | TRBV7-8
TGTGCCTGGAGTCCGACAGGGGCGCATGGGGCCAACGTCCTGACTTTC | CAWSPTGAHGANVLTF | TRBD1 | NA | TRBJ2-6 | TRBV30
TGCGCCAGCAGCTTGGCAGGGGGCGCCGGGATGAACACTGAAGCTTTCTTT | CASSLAGGAGMNTEAFF | TRBD1 | once | TRBJ1-1 | TRBV5-1
TGTGCCACCAGTGACCCAACAGGGTTCCAAGAGACCCAGTACTTC | CATSDPTGFQETQYF | NA | NA | TRBJ2-5 | TRBV24-1
TGTGCCAGCAGCCAAGATACAGTCAACACTGAAGCTTTCTTT | CASSQDTVNTEAFF | NA | few | TRBJ1-1 | TRBV3-1/TRBV3-2
TGTGCCAGCAGCCAAGTCCCGGACGGGGCCTACGAGCAGTACTTC | CASSQVPDGAYEQYF | NA | NA | TRBJ2-7 | TRBV3-1/TRBV3-2
TGTGCCAGCAGCTTGTGGGACACCGAAAAACTGTTTTTT | CASSLWDTEKLFF | NA | NA | TRBJ1-4 | TRBV5-6
TGTGCCAGCAGCTTAGGGACAGGGGCTGAAAAACTGTTTTTT | CASSLGTGAEKLFF | TRBD1 | NA | TRBJ1-4 | TRBV11-2
TGTGCCAGCAGCCGTGTAGACACCGGGGAGCTGTTTTTT | CASSRVDTGELFF | NA | NA | TRBJ2-2 | TRBV5-6
TGTGCCAGCAGGCAAACAGGATTTGAAGCTTTCTTT | CASRQTGFEAFF | NA | once | TRBJ1-1 | TRBV28
TGTGCCAGCAGCTTGAAAGGGGTAGATACGCAGTATTTT | CASSLKGVDTQYF | NA | NA | TRBJ2-3 | TRBV5-6
TGTGCCAGCAGCTTGGGGAGCTCCTACGAGCAGTACTTC | CASSLGSSYEQYF | NA | NA | TRBJ2-7 | TRBV11-2
TGTGCCACCTTCCCGGTAGGGGAGGCAGGATATGGCTACACCTTC | CATFPVGEAGYGYTF | NA | many | TRBJ1-2 | TRBV28
TGTGCCAGCCGGCTATATCCACAGGGGGCCCACGAGCAGTACTTC | CASRLYPQGAHEQYF | TRBD1 | NA | TRBJ2-7 | TRBV6-5
TGCGCCAGCAGCCCCTGGACAGGGCGAGACACTGAAGCTTTCTTT | CASSPWTGRDTEAFF | TRBD1 | NA | TRBJ1-1 | TRBV5-1
TGTGCCAGCAGCTCGGTGGAGGAAGAGACCCAGTACTTC | CASSSVEEETQYF | NA | NA | TRBJ2-5 | TRBV11-3
TGTGCCAGCAGCGGATTGTCTAGCGGAGGCACAGATACGCAGTATTTT | CASSGLSSGGTDTQYF | TRBD2 | NA | TRBJ2-3 | TRBV2
TGTGCTAGCAGACCAGCAGGCGGGGCCCGAAACTATGGCTACACCTTC | CASRPAGGARNYGYTF | NA | NA | TRBJ1-2 | TRBV7-7
TGTGCCAGCAGTACCACCGACAGGGGCGGGCAGTTCTTC | CASSTTDRGGQFF | TRBD1 | NA | TRBJ2-1 | TRBV6-5
TGTGCCAGCAGTAGGACAGATAACACTGAAGCTTTCTTT | CASSRTDNTEAFF | NA | NA | TRBJ1-1 | TRBV28
TGTGCCAGCTCCGCGGGTAGCATGAAGGAGACCCAGTACTTC | CASSAGSMKETQYF | NA | NA | TRBJ2-5 | TRBV18
TGTGCCACCAGCAGCCGGACAGGGGACGGGGAGCTGTTTTTT | CATSSRTGDGELFF | TRBD1 | NA | TRBJ2-2 | TRBV15
TGTGCCAGCAGTTTTTCAACAGGGCAAGTCGGCTACACCTTC | CASSFSTGQVGYTF | NA | many | TRBJ1-2 | TRBV27
TGCGCCAGCTCCCCCGAGGCGGGACAGGGTATCCCCGGGGAGCTGTTTTTT | CASSPEAGQGIPGELFF | TRBD1 | NA | TRBJ2-2 | TRBV10-1
TGTGCCAGCAGTTTTGCGGGCTACTACAATGAGCAGTTCTTC | CASSFAGYYNEQFF | NA | NA | TRBJ2-1 | TRBV27
TGTGCCAGCAGCTTGGGACAGGTCTCCTACAATGAGCAGTTCTTC | CASSLGQVSYNEQFF | TRBD1 | NA | TRBJ2-1 | TRBV7-9